This T cell receptor beta chain was captured by sequencing in a study of patients and donors after allogeneic stem cell transplantation (dated by TCRdb to about 2020). Library construction relied on RT-PCR. The sequencer listed for this sample is NextSeq 550. TCRdb reprocessing: public reads trimmed at Q25 with fastp, clones called with MiXCR, in-frame beta chains kept. Rows with one shared CDR3 protein collapse into an entry with the most common genes and DNA. In all, the sample holds about 74,000 distinct CDR3 sequences, and more than 20% of those were seen once. The ten biggest clones cover 26% of the sample. This clonotype was seen only a few times. The clone's antigen remains unknown. No quality values exist for individual bases; no much larger clone is one base distant. Trimming at the junction amounts to 4 bases on V and 0 bases on J, and the germline ends lie 13 bases apart. There are 15 amino acids in the CDR3, from cysteine to phenylalanine inclusive. The kept DNA is CDR3 alone, 45 bases in frame from the first base. CDR1 and CDR2 are drawn from the germline V gene: SGDLS, YYNGEE.

This sequence uses TRBV9 and TRBJ1-1; matching of 6 bases hints at TRBD1 as the D gene. Material: blood, either unsorted or a sorted T cell fraction (not recorded which). The TCR comes from a human donor who was either an allogeneic HSCT recipient or a stem cell or donor lymphocyte infusion donor (not recorded which). It is not recorded whose cells these are; they may come from a transplant donor. The bases read TGTGCCAGCAGCTTCTCCGGGACACTGAACACTGAAGCTTTCTTT. Translated, it reads CASSFSGTLNTEAFF. The CDR3 plus the reference TRBV9 and TRBJ1-1 genes for the other parts give the full variable domain: DSGVTQTPKHLITATGQRVTLRCSPRSGDLSVYWYQQSLDQGLQFLIQYYNGEERAKGNILERFSAQQFPDLHSELNLSSLELGDSALYFCASSFSGTLNTEAFFGQGTRLTVV.